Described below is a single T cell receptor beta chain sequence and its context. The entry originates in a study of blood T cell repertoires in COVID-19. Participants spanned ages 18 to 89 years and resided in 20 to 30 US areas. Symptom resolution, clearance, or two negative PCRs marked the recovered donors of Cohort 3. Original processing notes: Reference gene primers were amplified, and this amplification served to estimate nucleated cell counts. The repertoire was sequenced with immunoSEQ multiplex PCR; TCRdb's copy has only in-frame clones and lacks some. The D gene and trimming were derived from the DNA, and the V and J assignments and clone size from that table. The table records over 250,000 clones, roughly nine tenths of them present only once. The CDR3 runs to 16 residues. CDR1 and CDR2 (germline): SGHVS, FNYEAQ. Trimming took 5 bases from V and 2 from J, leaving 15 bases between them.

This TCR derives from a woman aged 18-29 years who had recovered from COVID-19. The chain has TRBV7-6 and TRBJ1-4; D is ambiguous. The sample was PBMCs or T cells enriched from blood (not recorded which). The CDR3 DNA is TGTGCCAGCAGCCCCGGAGTGTTGTCCACTAATGAAAAACTGTTTTTT. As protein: CASSPGVLSTNEKLFF.